This T cell receptor beta chain was recorded in a study of shared clonotypes between healthy human individuals. Study outcomes and limitations: Represented diversity (both genetic and exposure-history) was limited by the small number of donors. Tissue TCR repertoires likely differ from these blood-only repertoires.

Regarding this clone: Antigen: not known.

Germline V gives CDR1 MNHEY, CDR2 SVGAGI. The CDR3 length is 14 residues. With 6 bases clipped from V and 3 bases from J, the junction kept 6 bases outside the gene matches. Generated by immunoSEQ multiplex PCR, the TCRdb table keeps only in-frame clones and is missing some. The sample shows about 87,000 clones, roughly 50% of them seen only once. The chain joins TRBV6-5 to TRBJ2-7, with TRBD1 matching 9 bases. What was sequenced was PBMCs. The sequence derives from a woman in her thirties or forties in good health. Some clones in this sample may be carry-over from other donors' samples. The CDR3: CASRPGTGFYEQYF. The CDR3 DNA is TGTGCCAGCAGGCCCGGGACAGGGTTCTACGAGCAGTACTTC.